This TCR beta chain was profiled in a study of neurological immune-mediated disorders. Study results and caveats: Healthy controls had more TCR clonal expansion than multiple sclerosis, which showed the least, whereas HTLV-1-associated myelopathy showed the most.

The CDR3 length is 15 residues. Germline assignment: CDR1 KGHSH and CDR2 LQKENI. Losses at the gene ends were 6 bases for V and 0 bases for J; bases not matched to a gene: 5. The starting material, 2 million PBMCs stored at -80 C, gave rise to the unsorted libraries. The authors made cDNA by 5'RACE with 10-nucleotide random UMIs. From 15-18 subjects, every sequencing run obtained over 160 million TCR-beta sequences. MiXCR, run by TCRdb on the 5' RACE reads, gives a single entry per CDR3 protein. This table holds about 59,000 distinct CDR3 sequences, more than 9.5% found once. This clonotype was seen a handful of times. The antigen is unknown.

This chain uses TRBV18 with TRBJ2-3; 8 nucleotides match TRBD2. The specimen was PBMCs. This receptor was obtained from a woman between 55 and 75 years old with HTLV-1-associated myelopathy (HAM/TSP). CDR3 sequence reads: CASSYSGTSTDTQYF. The CDR3 region has the DNA TGTGCCAGCTCGTATAGCGGGACTAGCACAGATACGCAGTATTTT.